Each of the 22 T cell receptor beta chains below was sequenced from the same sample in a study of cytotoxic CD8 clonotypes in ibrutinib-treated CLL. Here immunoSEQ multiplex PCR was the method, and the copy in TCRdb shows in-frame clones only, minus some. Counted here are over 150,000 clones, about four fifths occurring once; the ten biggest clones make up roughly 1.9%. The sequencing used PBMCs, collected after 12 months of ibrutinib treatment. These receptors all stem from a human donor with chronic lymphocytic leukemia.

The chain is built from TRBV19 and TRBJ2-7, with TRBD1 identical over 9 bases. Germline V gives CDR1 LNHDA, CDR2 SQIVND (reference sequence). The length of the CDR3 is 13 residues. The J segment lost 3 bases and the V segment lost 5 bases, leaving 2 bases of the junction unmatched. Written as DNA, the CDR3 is TGTGCCAGTAGTCGGGACAGGGTCTACGAGCAGTACTTC. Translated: CASSRDRVYEQYF.

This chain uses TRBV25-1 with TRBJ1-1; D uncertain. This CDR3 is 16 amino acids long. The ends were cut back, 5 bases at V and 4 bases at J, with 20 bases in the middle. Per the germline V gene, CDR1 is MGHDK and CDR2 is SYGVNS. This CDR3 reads CASSSNPSHVATEAFF. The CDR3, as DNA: TGTGCCAGCAGTTCGAACCCCAGTCACGTGGCCACTGAAGCTTTCTTT.

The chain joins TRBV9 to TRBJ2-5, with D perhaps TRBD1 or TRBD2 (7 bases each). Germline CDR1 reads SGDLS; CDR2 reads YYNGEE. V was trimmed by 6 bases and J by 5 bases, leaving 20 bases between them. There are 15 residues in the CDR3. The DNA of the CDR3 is TGTGCCAGCACTCCCTTCGCCCAGGGGGGGGAGACCCAGTACTTC. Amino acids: CASTPFAQGGETQYF.

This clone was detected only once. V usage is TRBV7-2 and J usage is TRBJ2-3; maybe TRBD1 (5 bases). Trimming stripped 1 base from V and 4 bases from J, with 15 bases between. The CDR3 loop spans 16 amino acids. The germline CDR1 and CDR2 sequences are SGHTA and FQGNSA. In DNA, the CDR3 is TGTGCCAGCAGCTTAGTCCGGACACGGACACCAGATACGCAGTATTTT. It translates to CASSLVRTRTPDTQYF.

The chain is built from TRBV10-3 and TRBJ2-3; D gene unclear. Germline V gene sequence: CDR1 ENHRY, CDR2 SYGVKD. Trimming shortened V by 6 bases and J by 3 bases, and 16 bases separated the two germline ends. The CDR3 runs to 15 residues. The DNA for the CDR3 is TGTGCCATCAGCCCGTCGCGGACGCTAACAGATACGCAGTATTTT. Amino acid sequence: CAISPSRTLTDTQYF.

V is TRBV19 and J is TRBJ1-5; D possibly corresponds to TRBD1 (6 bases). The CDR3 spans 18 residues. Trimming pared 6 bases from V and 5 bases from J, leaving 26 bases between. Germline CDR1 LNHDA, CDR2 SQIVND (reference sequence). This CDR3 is CASSHLGGARGGDQPQHF. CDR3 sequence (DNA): TGTGCCAGTAGCCACCTCGGGGGGGCGCGCGGCGGTGATCAGCCCCAGCATTTT.

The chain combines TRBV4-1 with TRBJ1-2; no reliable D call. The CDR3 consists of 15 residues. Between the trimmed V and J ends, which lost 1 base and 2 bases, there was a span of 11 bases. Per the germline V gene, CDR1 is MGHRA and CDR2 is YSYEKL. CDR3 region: CASSQGPLDNYGYTF. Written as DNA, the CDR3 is TGCGCCAGCAGCCAAGGACCGCTGGACAACTATGGCTACACCTTC.

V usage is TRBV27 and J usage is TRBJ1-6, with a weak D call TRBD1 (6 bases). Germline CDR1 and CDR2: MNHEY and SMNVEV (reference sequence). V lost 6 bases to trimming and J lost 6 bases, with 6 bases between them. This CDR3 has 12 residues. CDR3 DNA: TGTGCCAGCAGGGACAGTAATTCACCCCTCCACTTT. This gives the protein CASRDSNSPLHF.

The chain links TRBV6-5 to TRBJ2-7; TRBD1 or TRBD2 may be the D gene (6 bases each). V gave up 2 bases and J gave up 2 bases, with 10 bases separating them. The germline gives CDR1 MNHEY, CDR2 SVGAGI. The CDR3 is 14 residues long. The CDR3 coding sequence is TGTGCCAGCAGTTACGTCGGGGGCCCCTACGAGCAGTACTTC. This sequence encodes CASSYVGGPYEQYF.

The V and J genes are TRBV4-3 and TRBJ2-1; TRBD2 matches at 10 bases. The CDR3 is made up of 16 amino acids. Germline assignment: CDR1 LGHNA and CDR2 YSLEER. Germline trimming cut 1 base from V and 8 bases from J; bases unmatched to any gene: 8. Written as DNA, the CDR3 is TGCGCCAGCAGCCAAGGGGCAAGCGGGGGGGCCCATGAGCAGTTCTTC. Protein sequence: CASSQGASGGAHEQFF.

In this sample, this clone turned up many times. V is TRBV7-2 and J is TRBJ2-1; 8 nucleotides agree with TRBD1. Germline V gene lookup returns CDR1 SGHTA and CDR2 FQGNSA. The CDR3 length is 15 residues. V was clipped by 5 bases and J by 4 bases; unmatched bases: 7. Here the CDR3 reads CASSRTGFGYNEQFF. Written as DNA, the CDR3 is TGTGCCAGCAGCCGGACAGGGTTCGGGTACAATGAGCAGTTCTTC.

The CDR3 region is CASSLLRTYGYTF. In DNA, the CDR3 is TGTGCCAGCTCTCTTCTCAGAACTTATGGCTACACCTTC. V is TRBV18 and J is TRBJ1-2; D gene uncertain. The CDR3 is 13 residues long. Trimming stripped 6 bases from V and 5 bases from J, with 13 bases between. Germline lookup yields CDR1 KGHSH and CDR2 LQKENI.

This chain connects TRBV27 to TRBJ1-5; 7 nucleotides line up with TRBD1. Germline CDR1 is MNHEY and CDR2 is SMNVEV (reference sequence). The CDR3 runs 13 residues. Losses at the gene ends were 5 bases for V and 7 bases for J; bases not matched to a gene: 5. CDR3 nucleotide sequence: TGTGCCAGCAGTCGGGACAGAAACCAGCCCCAGCATTTT. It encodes CASSRDRNQPQHF.

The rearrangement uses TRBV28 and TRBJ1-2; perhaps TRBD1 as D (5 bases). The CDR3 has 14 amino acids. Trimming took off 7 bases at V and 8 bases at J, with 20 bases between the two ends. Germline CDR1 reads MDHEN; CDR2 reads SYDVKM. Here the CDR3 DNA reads TGTGCCAGCACAGACGGAGGGGCCCTGAAGGGCTACACCTTC. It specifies CASTDGGALKGYTF.

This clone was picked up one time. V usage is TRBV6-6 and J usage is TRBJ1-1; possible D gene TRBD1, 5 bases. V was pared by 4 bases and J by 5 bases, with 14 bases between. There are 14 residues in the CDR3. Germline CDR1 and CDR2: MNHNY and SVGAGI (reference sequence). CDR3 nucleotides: TGTGCCAGCAGTTCCCCGGGGGTACGGACTGAAGCTTTCTTT. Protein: CASSSPGVRTEAFF.

CDR3 sequence: CATKEEGLAGVGEQYF. In DNA form, the CDR3 reads TGTGCCACCAAGGAGGAGGGACTAGCGGGAGTAGGCGAGCAGTACTTC. The genes are TRBV15 and TRBJ2-7, with 14 bases identical to TRBD2. The CDR3 covers 16 residues. V lost 7 bases, J lost 6 bases, and 11 bases stayed unmatched. Germline CDR1 and CDR2: LNHNV and YYDKDF (reference sequence).

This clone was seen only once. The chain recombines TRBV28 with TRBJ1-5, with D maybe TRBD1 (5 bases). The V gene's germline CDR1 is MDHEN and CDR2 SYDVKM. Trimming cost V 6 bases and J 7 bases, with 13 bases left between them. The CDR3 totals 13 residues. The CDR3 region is CASSLGQRQPQHF. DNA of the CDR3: TGTGCCAGCAGCTTGGGGCAACGGCAGCCCCAGCATTTT.

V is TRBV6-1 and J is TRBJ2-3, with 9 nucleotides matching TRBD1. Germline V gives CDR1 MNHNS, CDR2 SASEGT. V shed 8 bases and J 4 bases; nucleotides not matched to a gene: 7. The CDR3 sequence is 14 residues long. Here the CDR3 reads CASEKDRGADTQYF. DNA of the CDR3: TGTGCCAGCGAAAAGGACAGGGGAGCAGATACGCAGTATTTT.

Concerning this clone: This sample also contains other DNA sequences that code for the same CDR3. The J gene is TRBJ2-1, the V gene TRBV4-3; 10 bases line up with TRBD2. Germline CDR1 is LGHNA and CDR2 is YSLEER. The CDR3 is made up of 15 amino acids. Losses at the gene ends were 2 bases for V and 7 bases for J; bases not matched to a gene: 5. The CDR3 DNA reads TGCGCCAGCAGCCAACCTAGCGGGGGAGTGAATGAGCAGTTCTTC. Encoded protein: CASSQPSGGVNEQFF.

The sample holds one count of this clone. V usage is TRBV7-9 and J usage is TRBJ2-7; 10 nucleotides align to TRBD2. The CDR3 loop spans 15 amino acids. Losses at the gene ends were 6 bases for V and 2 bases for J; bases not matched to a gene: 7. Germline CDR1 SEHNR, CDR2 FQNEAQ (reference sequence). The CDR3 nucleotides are TGTGCCAGCAGAGATTTAGCGGGAGGTCCCTACGAGCAGTACTTC. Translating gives CASRDLAGGPYEQYF.

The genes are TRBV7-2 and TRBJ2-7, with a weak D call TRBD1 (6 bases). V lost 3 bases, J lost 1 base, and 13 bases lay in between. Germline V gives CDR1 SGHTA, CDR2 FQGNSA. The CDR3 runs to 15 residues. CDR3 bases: TGTGCCAGCAGCTTTTCCAGGGGCCCATCCTACGAGCAGTACTTC. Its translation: CASSFSRGPSYEQYF.

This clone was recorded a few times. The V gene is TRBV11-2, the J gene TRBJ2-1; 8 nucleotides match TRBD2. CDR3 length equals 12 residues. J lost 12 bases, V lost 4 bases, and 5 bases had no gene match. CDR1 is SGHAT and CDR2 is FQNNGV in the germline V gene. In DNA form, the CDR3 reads TGTGCCAGCAGCTCCGGGGGGGTGGTGCAGTTCTTC. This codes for CASSSGGVVQFF.